The entry that follows covers one T cell receptor (beta chain) sequence. Its antigen remains undetermined. No much larger clone is present one base from it, and per-base qualities are unavailable. This sample was taken from a study of T cell repertoires in cytomegalovirus infection (dated by TCRdb to between 2018 and 2020). For the study in its entirety: The peptide stimulations were aimed at well-studied HLA-B-restricted epitopes as well as recently identified HLA-C-restricted CMV epitopes, whose presentation resists viral immunomodulation. Donor HLA type was relevant to the analysis, as public TCR beta signatures indicated carriage of CMV infection together with the matching HLA type.

Results and caveats for the whole study, not just this receptor: Carriers of CMV infection plus the relevant HLA type were discriminated by the cumulative frequency of public TCR beta family members in the study cohort and in an independent approximately 360-donor cohort. The ex vivo response was dominated by HLA-C-restricted CMV-specific TCR beta clonotypes, which also provided the single most frequent clonotype in two of eight donors.

Sequencer: Illumina HiSeq 1500. TCRdb's own reprocessing of the public reads used fastp at Q25 and MiXCR and kept productive beta chains. Records with the same CDR3 protein are collapsed into one entry carrying the most frequent genes and DNA. This sample gives 900,000 to 950,000 distinct CDR3 sequences in total; approximately 33% of them show up just once. The ten most abundant clones make up 10% to 15% of the sample. The treatment or condition label, read with the paper, signifies: in vitro stimulation with specific CMV peptide epitopes to enrich CMV-specific T cells. From its cysteine to its phenylalanine, the CDR3 spans 15 amino acids. Of all the DNA, just the CDR3 is kept, 45 bases in frame from base 1. Relative to germline, V is 1 base shorter and J is 2 bases shorter, with 10 bases between their ends. The germline V gene (reference sequence) yields SGHKS for CDR1 and YYEKEE for CDR2.

The sequence links TRBV5-5 to TRBJ2-1, with the D call perhaps TRBD1 or TRBD2, as 5 bases match in each case. The receptor was derived from a human donor in good health (CMV status not recorded). Some clones in this sample may be carry-over from other donors' samples. This specimen was cultured CD8+ T cells from PBMCs, taken from culture after CMV antigen stimulation. The DNA sequence is as follows: TGTGCCAGCAGCTTGTTCCAGGGAGCCTACAATGAGCAGTTCTTC. Its protein product is CASSLFQGAYNEQFF.